The 32 T cell receptor beta chains given below trace back to one sample, sequenced in a study of tumor-infiltrating lymphocytes in primary liver carcinoma. TCR beta cDNA came from approximately 490 ng total RNA, primed with a constant-region primer. Slightly modified ARM-PCR with three nested multiplex PCR rounds yielded TCR beta libraries. Investigators reported that the first two PCR rounds, at around 9 cycles each, used TRBV1-TRBV30 forward primers with a C-beta reverse primer. A single record per CDR3 protein comes from TCRdb applying MiXCR to the multiplex PCR reads. The sample lists around 190,000 distinct CDR3 sequences, around four fifths occurring once. RNA and DNA were co-extracted from around 20-30 mg of unsorted bulk tissue. The sequenced material came from tumor tissue from primary liver carcinoma. All receptors come from a man aged 40-49 years with primary liver carcinoma and hepatitis B virus infection.

As concerns this clonotype: This is likely a read error, given that the CDR3 carries no conserved phenylalanine or tryptophan at its end. This chain connects TRBV28 to TRBJ2-7; D remains ambiguous. Germline V CDR1 and CDR2: MDHEN, SYDVKM. CDR3 length: 15 amino acids. V gave up 9 bases and J gave up 5 bases, with 23 bases separating them. In DNA, the CDR3 is TGTGCCAGTCCGCCACCTGACATGGCCTTCCACGAGCAGTACCTC. Its protein product is CASPPPDMAFHEQYL.

Comment on this clonotype: The junction does not match germline at one end; this may be a read error. This chain uses TRBV28 with TRBJ2-7, with D perhaps TRBD2 (6 bases). The CDR3 loop spans 14 amino acids. Looked up from germline, CDR1 is MDHEN and CDR2 is SYDVKM. The CDR3 DNA reads as TGTGCCAGCAGTTTAACTAGCCATAGCTACGAGCATTGCTTC. Protein sequence: CASSLTSHSYEHCF.

In the case of this clonotype: A read error may account for a junction end that differs from germline. The gene calls are TRBV10-3 and TRBJ2-1; D possibly corresponds to TRBD2 (6 bases). The J call could be wrong; TRBJ2-7 is a better fit for the DNA end. The CDR3 sequence is 15 residues long. Germline CDR1 reads ENHRY; CDR2 reads SYGVKD. CDR3 nucleotides: TGTGTCATCAGTGCGATAACGGGAGCCTACAATGAGCAGTACTTC. It encodes CVISAITGAYNEQYF.

Details on this clonotype: This CDR3 is missing its conserved last phenylalanine or tryptophan, likely due to a read error. The DNA is omitted, as the CDR3 cannot be located on it reliably, and the CDR3 follows TCRdb's listing. The rearrangement joins TRBV29-1 to TRBJ1-1; the table names TRBD1, a call not compared with the DNA. Counting both end residues, the CDR3 totals 14 amino acids. Germline-derived CDR1 and CDR2 are SQVTM and ANQGSEA. This chain's CDR3 is CSVARQGSNTETFS.

As concerns this clonotype: Germline and junction disagree at one end, which may indicate a read error. This chain joins TRBV4-2 and TRBJ2-1; tentative D call: TRBD2 (6 bases). The germline CDR1 and CDR2 sequences are LGHNA and YNFKEQ. CDR3 length: 16 amino acids. The CDR3 region has the DNA TGTGCCAGCAGCCAAGAGACTAGTGGATCCTACAATAAGCAGTTCTTC. It is translated as CASSQETSGSYNKQFF.

Comments on this clonotype: One end of the junction fails to match germline, which may point to a read error. J is TRBJ2-7 and V is TRBV6-5; D possibly corresponds to TRBD2 (6 bases). From germline, CDR1 is MNHEY and CDR2 SVGAGI. The CDR3 spans 15 residues. This CDR3 is CTSSWTNGSSYEQYF. In nucleotides, the CDR3 is TGTACCAGCAGTTGGACTAACGGGAGCTCCTACGAGCAGTACTTC.

On this clonotype itself: Its ends do not fully match the called genes, so a read error is possible. V is TRBV11-3 and J is TRBJ1-5, with D possibly matching TRBD1 (5 bases). Germline CDR1 is SGHNT and CDR2 is YENEEA. CDR3 length: 15 residues. CDR3 coding DNA: TGCGCCAGCAGCTTAGATTGGGGGGTGGCTCAGCCCCAGCATTTT. It yields the protein CASSLDWGVAQPQHF.

The V and J genes are TRBV12-3 or TRBV12-4 and TRBJ2-3; 11 bases match TRBD2. The length of the CDR3 is 16 residues. The CDR3 sequence is CVISRRTSGSTDTQYF. The CDR3 DNA sequence: TGTGTCATCAGCCGTCGGACTAGCGGGAGCACAGATACGCAGTATTTT.

Note on this clonotype: Its ends do not fully match the called genes, so a read error is possible. The chain employs TRBV7-8 and TRBJ2-5; TRBD1 is a possible D gene (6 bases). This CDR3 has 16 residues. Germline CDR1 reads SGHVS; CDR2 reads FQNEAQ. In DNA form, the CDR3 reads TGTGTCAGCAGCTTGGTAACGACAGGTTTACAAGAGACCCAGTACTTC. Encoded protein: CVSSLVTTGLQETQYF.

In regard to this clonotype: This likely comes from a read error, as the CDR3 has no conserved phenylalanine or tryptophan at its end. The V call is TRBV5-4, the J call TRBJ2-1; 7 nucleotides align to TRBD2. This CDR3 has 14 amino acids. CDR1 and CDR2 from the germline V gene are SGHNT and YYREEE (reference sequence). With V trimmed by 7 bases and J by 5 bases, 9 bases remained unmatched. The CDR3 DNA sequence: TGTGCCAGCGGTCGTGGGGCGGGAGACAATGAGCAGTTCTTA. This sequence encodes CASGRGAGDNEQFL.

As regards this clonotype: A junction end diverges from the germline sequence, so it may reflect a read error. The J gene is TRBJ1-5, the V gene TRBV29-1; TRBD1 might be the D (5 bases). The CDR3 is 13 amino acids. The germline V gene has CDR1 SQVTM and CDR2 ANQGSEA. The CDR3, as DNA: TGCAGCGTTGGGGGACGGGGGAATCAGCCCCAGCAATTT. Its protein product is CSVGGRGNQPQQF.

This chain connects TRBV11-2 to TRBJ2-1; no clear D. The germline V gene has CDR1 SGHAT and CDR2 FQNNGV. This CDR3 contains 12 residues. The CDR3 DNA follows: TGTGACAGAAGCTTCGATTACAATGAGCAGTTCTTC. Translation: CDRSFDYNEQFF.

For this clonotype: Because it lacks the conserved phenylalanine or tryptophan at the end, this CDR3 is likely a read error. It is unclear where the CDR3 begins or ends on the DNA, so no DNA is shown, and the CDR3 is as TCRdb lists it. The chain uses TRBV4-3 and TRBJ2-6; the D call of TRBD1 is as the table states it, not checked on the DNA. Germline V gene lookup returns CDR1 LGHNA and CDR2 YSLEER. The CDR3 comprises 17 residues, both ends counted. This CDR3 is CASSQDGSGRGANILNL.

Comments on this clonotype: A junction end diverges from the germline sequence, so it may reflect a read error. The chain uses TRBV29-1 and TRBJ2-2; D is tentatively TRBD1 or TRBD2 (5 bases each). Germline V gene data show CDR1 as SQVTM and CDR2 as ANQGSEA. This CDR3 is 12 amino acids long. The CDR3 region has the DNA TGCAGCCTTGCAAAGGGGACCGGGGACCTGTTTTTT. Encoded protein: CSLAKGTGDLFF.

As for this clonotype: Sequence at one end of the junction differs from germline and may be a read error. The chain links TRBV24-1 to TRBJ2-3, with D maybe TRBD1 (6 bases). The CDR3 contains 15 residues. The germline gives CDR1 KGHDR, CDR2 SFDVKD. The CDR3 loop is CAASHSDRLTDTHYF. As DNA, the CDR3 is TGTGCCGCCAGTCACTCCGACAGGCTCACAGATACGCACTATTTT.

This clonotype was seen a few times. The chain is built from TRBV7-3 and TRBJ2-2; TRBD2 might be the D (5 bases). Looked up from germline, CDR1 is SGHTA and CDR2 is FQGTGA. V was shortened by 1 base and J by 4 bases, with 16 bases between the two germline ends. The CDR3 has 17 residues. Written as DNA, the CDR3 is TGTGCCAGCAGCTTAATTAAAGTGGGAGTGGGCACCGGGGAGCTGTTTTTT. This encodes CASSLIKVGVGTGELFF.

This clonotype was detected only a few times. Just one base apart from a much larger clone, this may be a read error. The rearrangement joins TRBV14 to TRBJ2-2, with D perhaps TRBD2 (5 bases). Germline V gene data show CDR1 as SGHDN and CDR2 as FVKESK. This CDR3 contains 15 residues. The CDR3 is CASSQDRLNTGKLFF. Here the CDR3 DNA reads TGTGCCAGCAGCCAAGATCGGCTGAACACCGGGAAGCTGTTTTTT.

On this clonotype: Sequence at one end of the junction differs from germline and may be a read error. CDR3 in DNA: TGCAGTGTCACCGAAGGGCAAACCGGTCAGCCCCAGCAATTT. Protein: CSVTEGQTGQPQQF. The chain carries TRBV29-1 and TRBJ1-5; D ambiguous. This CDR3 contains 14 residues. The germline V gene has CDR1 SQVTM and CDR2 ANQGSEA.

This chain links TRBV12-3 or TRBV12-4 with TRBJ2-7, with D perhaps being TRBD1 or TRBD2 (5 bases each). The CDR3 sequence is 13 residues long. Trimming stripped 4 bases from V and 2 bases from J, with 9 bases between. In DNA, the CDR3 is TGTGCCAGCAGTTATGGGGGAGCCTACGAGCAGTACTTC. It is translated as CASSYGGAYEQYF.

In the case of this clonotype: This sequence may be a read error, since a much larger clone differs from it by one base. This CDR3 fails to terminate in the conserved phenylalanine or tryptophan, so it likely reflects a read error. The chain is built from TRBV28 and TRBJ2-5; D is unclear. This CDR3 contains 17 residues. CDR1 is MDHEN and CDR2 is SYDVKM in the germline V gene. V lost 1 base and J lost 0, with 15 bases in between. The CDR3 nucleotides read TGTGCCAGCAGTTTATCCGGCCCCCAAGGGTACCAAGAGACCCAGTACTTG. Translation gives CASSLSGPQGYQETQYL.

As to this clonotype: An end of the junction differs from the germline gene, which may be a read error. V gene TRBV28 combines with J gene TRBJ1-4; D is ambiguous. CDR1 and CDR2 (germline): MDHEN, SYDVKM. This CDR3 has 13 amino acids. DNA for the CDR3: TGTGCCAGCAGTCTTCCGGAACAGCCAAAACTGTTTTTC. This codes for CASSLPEQPKLFF.

The chain carries TRBV5-5 and TRBJ2-7; maybe TRBD1 (5 bases). V was clipped by 1 base and J by 3 bases, with 17 bases between them. Germline lookup yields CDR1 SGHKS and CDR2 YYEKEE (reference sequence). The CDR3 runs 16 residues. CDR3 DNA sequence: TGTGCCAGCAGCTTGACATGGCCAGGGTGCAACTACGAGCAGTACTTC. Its translation is CASSLTWPGCNYEQYF.

About this clonotype: With a much larger clone just one base away, this may be a read error. The rearrangement joins TRBV7-9 to TRBJ1-4, with D perhaps TRBD1 (6 bases). CDR3 length: 15 amino acids. Per germline, CDR1 SEHNR and CDR2 FQNEAQ (reference sequence). CDR3 protein: CTSSAHRVLHEKLFF. CDR3 DNA sequence: TGTACCAGCAGCGCCCACAGGGTATTGCATGAAAAACTGTTTTTT.

On this clonotype itself: Its ends do not fully match the called genes, so a read error is possible. The V call is TRBV11-2, the J call TRBJ2-6; tentatively, D is TRBD1 (6 bases). Germline CDR1 reads SGHAT; CDR2 reads FQNNGV. There are 15 residues in the CDR3. The CDR3 loop reads CASSLYRVGANILTF. DNA of the CDR3: TGTGCCAGCAGCTTGTACAGGGTTGGGGCCAACATCCTGACTTTC. The complete variable domain, with remaining parts taken from reference TRBV11-2 and TRBJ2-6, reads EAGVAQSPRYKIIEKRQSVAFWCNPISGHATLYWYQQILGQGPKLLIQFQNNGVVDDSQLPKDRFSAERLKGVDSTLKIQPAKLEDSAVYLCASSLYRVGANILTFGAGSRLTVL.

On this clonotype: No conserved phenylalanine or tryptophan is present at the end of the CDR3, so a read error is the likely explanation. The DNA is left out, because the CDR3 cannot be placed on it with certainty; the CDR3 is given as TCRdb lists it. This sequence joins TRBV10-3 and TRBJ2-3; TRBD1 is taken as the D call from the table, unchecked against the DNA. From germline, CDR1 is ENHRY and CDR2 SYGVKD. From its first to its last residue, the CDR3 has 15 amino acids. The CDR3 spells CAISPATGAPDTQNL.

Concerning this clonotype: At one boundary the junction diverges from the germline segment, which might be a read error. The chain couples TRBV5-6 to TRBJ2-3, with D uncertain. Looked up from germline, CDR1 is SGHDT and CDR2 is YYEEEE. The CDR3 runs to 13 residues. The CDR3 nucleotides are TGTGCCAGCAGCGGTCAGGTTTCAGATACGCAGTGTTTT. As protein: CASSGQVSDTQCF.

In regard to this clonotype: No conserved phenylalanine or tryptophan ends this CDR3, so it is likely a read error. The rearrangement uses TRBV29-1 and TRBJ2-1; the match to TRBD2 covers 11 bases. Per the germline V gene, CDR1 is SQVTM and CDR2 is ANQGSEA. The CDR3 loop spans 14 amino acids. V dropped 4 bases and J dropped 7; count of bases not matched to a gene: 6. In DNA form, the CDR3 reads TGCAGCGTTGCATTGACTAGCGGGATAAATGAGCAGTTCATC. It yields the protein CSVALTSGINEQFI.

This clonotype has at least ten counts. The chain uses TRBV30 and TRBJ2-6; D is possibly TRBD1 (6 bases). Trimming took 4 bases from V and 0 from J, leaving 13 bases between them. CDR3 length: 16 amino acids. Germline CDR1 and CDR2: GTSNPN and SVGIG (reference sequence). CDR3 region: CAWTATGLSGANVLTF. The CDR3, as DNA: TGTGCCTGGACTGCGACAGGCCTCTCTGGGGCCAACGTCCTGACTTTC.

On this clonotype itself: Since no conserved phenylalanine or tryptophan closes the CDR3, a read error is the likely cause. This chain uses TRBV10-3 with TRBJ2-7; D could derive from TRBD1 or TRBD2 (5 bases each). Germline V lookup: CDR1 ENHRY, CDR2 SYGVKD. Trimming removed 3 bases from V and 2 bases from J, with 23 bases in between. The CDR3 runs 18 residues. The CDR3 DNA is TGTGCCATCAGTGACCCATCCCTCCGGGACGATGGGGCCTACGAGCAGTACTTA. Protein: CAISDPSLRDDGAYEQYL.

Worth noting for this clonotype: The CDR3 does not end in the conserved phenylalanine or tryptophan, so this is likely a read error. The chain combines TRBV11-3 with TRBJ2-3; no reliable D call. The germline V gene has CDR1 SGHNT and CDR2 YENEEA. The CDR3 length is 13 residues. CDR3 amino acids: CTSSLTHRDTQYL. In nucleotides, the CDR3 is TGTACCAGCAGCTTAACCCACAGAGATACGCAGTATTTA.

For this clonotype: At one end, the junction sequence differs from germline, possibly due to a read error. This chain uses TRBV11-2 with TRBJ2-7; no definite D call. The germline V gene has CDR1 SGHAT and CDR2 FQNNGV. This CDR3 contains 14 residues. CDR3 coding DNA: TGCGCCAGCAACTTAGACCCTGGGGCCTACGAGCAGTACTTC. As protein: CASNLDPGAYEQYF.

About this clonotype itself: Germline and junction disagree at one end, which may indicate a read error. This sequence joins TRBV29-1 and TRBJ2-7; D unclear. Germline CDR1 is SQVTM and CDR2 is ANQGSEA. This CDR3 is 12 amino acids long. The CDR3 nucleotides are TGCAGCGCAAACTTTGGTACCTACAAGCACTACTTC. This gives the protein CSANFGTYKHYF.